These T cell receptor beta chains were read from a single sample in a study of PD-L1 blockade in urothelial cancer. This table comes from immunoSEQ multiplex PCR, and its TCRdb copy is limited to in-frame clones, with some not included. The table lists 85,000 to 95,000 clones, 70% to 90% of them singletons. This material consisted of PBMCs, taken around atezolizumab (anti-PD-L1) treatment. These receptors were obtained from a woman older than 75 with urothelial cancer. The CDR3 runs from the conserved cysteine through the conserved F or W. The D gene is left open where the match is weak. The size field is filled for only some rows; it gives once, few, many or a size class.

clone size: once
D gene: -
J gene: TRBJ2-3
V gene: TRBV28
CDR3 DNA: TGTGCCAGCAGTGGGGGCGGGAGTACAGATACGCAGTATTTT
CDR3 protein: CASSGGGSTDTQYF

clone size: once
D gene: -
J gene: TRBJ1-3
V gene: TRBV15
CDR3 DNA: TGTGCCACCAGCTTACGGGGTGGAAACACCATATATTTT
CDR3 protein: CATSLRGGNTIYF

clone size: -
D gene: -
J gene: TRBJ1-3
V gene: TRBV19
CDR3 DNA: TGTGCCAGCGTCCCAAATAGCTCTGGAAACACCATATATTTT
CDR3 protein: CASVPNSSGNTIYF

clone size: -
D gene: TRBD2
J gene: TRBJ2-1
V gene: TRBV7-3
CDR3 DNA: TGTGCCAGCAGCCTCGGCGGGAGGGCCAGAAATGAGCAGTTCTTC
CDR3 protein: CASSLGGRARNEQFF

clone size: -
D gene: TRBD1
J gene: TRBJ1-4
V gene: TRBV7-8
CDR3 DNA: TGTGCCAGCAGCCCCAGGCGACAGGGCGAGGATGAAAAACTGTTTTTT
CDR3 protein: CASSPRRQGEDEKLFF

clone size: -
D gene: TRBD1
J gene: TRBJ2-7
V gene: TRBV4-1
CDR3 DNA: TGCGCCAGCAGCCAAGATCGGGGGACAGGGGACCCCTACGAGCAGTACTTC
CDR3 protein: CASSQDRGTGDPYEQYF

clone size: -
D gene: -
J gene: TRBJ2-6
V gene: TRBV7-2
CDR3 DNA: TGTGCCAGCACCTTGGGGGGAGGAGGGGCCAACGTCCTGACTTTC
CDR3 protein: CASTLGGGGANVLTF

clone size: -
D gene: TRBD2
J gene: TRBJ2-3
V gene: TRBV9
CDR3 DNA: TGTGCCAGCAGCGTTGGGACTAGCGTTACAGATACGCAGTATTTT
CDR3 protein: CASSVGTSVTDTQYF

clone size: -
D gene: -
J gene: TRBJ2-3
V gene: TRBV5-4
CDR3 DNA: TGTGCCAGCAGCAACTCTCTGGGAGCAGATACGCAGTATTTT
CDR3 protein: CASSNSLGADTQYF

clone size: -
D gene: -
J gene: TRBJ2-1
V gene: TRBV5-1
CDR3 DNA: TGCGCCAGCACCCAGGGGAGGGCAGGGGATGAGCAGTTCTTC
CDR3 protein: CASTQGRAGDEQFF

clone size: -
D gene: TRBD2
J gene: TRBJ2-7
V gene: TRBV28
CDR3 DNA: TGTGCCAGCAGCCCGAATAGAAGGGAGGGTTCCCGCTACGAGCAGTACTTC
CDR3 protein: CASSPNRREGSRYEQYF

clone size: -
D gene: -
J gene: TRBJ2-5
V gene: TRBV2
CDR3 DNA: TGTGCCAGCAGTGATGAGGGGACCCAGTACTTC
CDR3 protein: CASSDEGTQYF

clone size: -
D gene: -
J gene: TRBJ2-3
V gene: TRBV14
CDR3 DNA: TGTGCCAGCAGCCAGGGGTTGCTAAGCGGTACGCAGTATTTT
CDR3 protein: CASSQGLLSGTQYF

clone size: -
D gene: -
J gene: TRBJ1-1
V gene: TRBV10-3
CDR3 DNA: TGTGCCATCAGTATCGGGGGGCAGGGAACTGAAGCTTTCTTT
CDR3 protein: CAISIGGQGTEAFF

clone size: -
D gene: -
J gene: TRBJ1-2
V gene: TRBV2
CDR3 DNA: TGTGCCAGCGGCCTTACTATGGGGCTTACCTTC
CDR3 protein: CASGLTMGLTF

clone size: -
D gene: TRBD2
J gene: TRBJ2-3
V gene: TRBV28
CDR3 DNA: TGTGCCAGCAGTCTCCCCCGCGGGGGACTCACAGATACGCAGTATTTT
CDR3 protein: CASSLPRGGLTDTQYF

clone size: -
D gene: -
J gene: TRBJ2-5
V gene: TRBV7-2
CDR3 DNA: TGTGCCAGCAGCTTAGGGGCAGGGCTCCAAGAGACCCAGTACTTC
CDR3 protein: CASSLGAGLQETQYF

clone size: -
D gene: -
J gene: TRBJ1-1
V gene: TRBV5-4
CDR3 DNA: TGTGCCAGCAGCTTGAAGGTACAGGGCGAAGAAGCTTTCTTT
CDR3 protein: CASSLKVQGEEAFF

clone size: -
D gene: -
J gene: TRBJ2-1
V gene: TRBV5-1
CDR3 DNA: TGCGCCAGCAGCTTGTCTCAAGGGGCTTACAATGAGCAGTTCTTC
CDR3 protein: CASSLSQGAYNEQFF

clone size: -
D gene: -
J gene: TRBJ2-2
V gene: TRBV5-4
CDR3 DNA: TGTGCCAGCAGCTTCGGGGGGCCCACCGGGGAGCTGTTTTTT
CDR3 protein: CASSFGGPTGELFF

clone size: -
D gene: TRBD1
J gene: TRBJ1-4
V gene: TRBV9
CDR3 DNA: TGTGCCAGCAGCGCCGATGAGAACAGGGGTTATGAAAAACTGTTTTTT
CDR3 protein: CASSADENRGYEKLFF

clone size: -
D gene: TRBD1
J gene: TRBJ2-1
V gene: TRBV2
CDR3 DNA: TGTGCCAGCAGTGAAGGGACAGGGCGGCCCTACAATGAGCAGTTCTTC
CDR3 protein: CASSEGTGRPYNEQFF

clone size: -
D gene: TRBD1
J gene: TRBJ2-7
V gene: TRBV7-9
CDR3 DNA: TGTGCCAGCAGCTTGGGTGGACAGGCACACTACGAGCAGTACTTC
CDR3 protein: CASSLGGQAHYEQYF

clone size: -
D gene: -
J gene: TRBJ2-7
V gene: TRBV15
CDR3 DNA: TGTGCCACCAGCAGAGGGACAGAGAGATACGAGCAGTACTTC
CDR3 protein: CATSRGTERYEQYF

clone size: -
D gene: -
J gene: TRBJ2-4
V gene: TRBV11-1
CDR3 DNA: TGTGCCAGCAGCCGGACAGTGGGGATAGACATTCAGTACTTC
CDR3 protein: CASSRTVGIDIQYF

clone size: -
D gene: TRBD2
J gene: TRBJ2-3
V gene: TRBV7-3
CDR3 DNA: TGTGCCAGCAGCATACTAGCGGGAGGGGGCACAGATACGCAGTATTTT
CDR3 protein: CASSILAGGGTDTQYF

clone size: -
D gene: -
J gene: TRBJ1-1
V gene: TRBV6-1
CDR3 DNA: TGTGCCAGCAGTGTGAAAGCGGACACTGAAGCTTTCTTT
CDR3 protein: CASSVKADTEAFF

clone size: -
D gene: -
J gene: TRBJ1-3
V gene: TRBV27
CDR3 DNA: TGTGCCAGCAGTCCCTTGACAGGCTCTCTGGGAAACACCATATATTTT
CDR3 protein: CASSPLTGSLGNTIYF

clone size: -
D gene: -
J gene: TRBJ1-4
V gene: TRBV27
CDR3 DNA: TGTGCCAGCAGTTACTCCGACAGGAATGAAAAACTGTTTTTT
CDR3 protein: CASSYSDRNEKLFF